What follows is one T cell receptor (beta chain) and its context. Every one of the donors was a Caucasian adult that lived in Nashville, Tennessee. Germline assignment: CDR1 SGHRS and CDR2 YFSETQ. V was cut by 2 bases and J by 4 bases, with 14 bases left in between. CDR3 length: 15 amino acids. The data stem from a study of shared clonotypes between healthy human individuals. 300 ng DNA, 25,000 to 35,000 T cell genomes, went into unsorted PBMC replicate PCRs. Using immunoSEQ multiplex PCR, the repertoire was profiled, and TCRdb retains in-frame clones only, with some absent. Of 450,000 to 500,000 clones in the sample, around 80% were seen once.

The receptor comes from a woman aged 40 to 50 in good health. Some clones in this sample may be carry-over from other donors' samples. Sequencing was done on a sample of PBMCs. This sequence joins TRBV5-1 and TRBJ2-3, with D perhaps TRBD1 or TRBD2 (6 bases each). CDR3 sequence reads: CASSFFQGRSDTQYF. CDR3 sequence (DNA): TGCGCCAGCAGCTTTTTTCAGGGGAGGTCAGATACGCAGTATTTT.